These 18 T cell receptor beta chains originate from one sample sequenced in a study of T cell responses to AZD1222 COVID-19 vaccine. TCRdb keeps only in-frame clones here, not all; method: immunoSEQ multiplex PCR. The data show 130,000 to 150,000 clones, 85% to 95% seen once. The sample in question was peripheral blood, obtained on day 0 of AZD1222 vaccination. These TCRs come from an adult in good health.

The rearrangement links TRBV3-1 (or the pseudogene TRBV3-2) to TRBJ2-7; TRBD2 matches at 9 bases. The CDR3 runs 14 residues. With 1 base clipped from V and 3 bases from J, the junction kept 1 base outside the gene matches. Germline V CDR1 and CDR2: LGHDT, YNNKEL (reference sequence). The CDR3 sequence is CASSQVSGGYEQYF. The CDR3 DNA follows: TGTGCCAGCAGCCAAGTTAGCGGGGGCTACGAGCAGTACTTC.

V gene TRBV5-6 combines with J gene TRBJ1-4, with no clear D. CDR3 length: 15 residues. Germline V gives CDR1 SGHDT, CDR2 YYEEEE. V gave up 4 bases and J gave up 1 base, with 11 bases separating them. The CDR3 DNA follows: TGTGCCAGCAGCCTGAGCCCAGGAACTAATGAAAAACTGTTTTTT. Its protein is CASSLSPGTNEKLFF.

V gene TRBV18 combines with J gene TRBJ1-3, with D maybe TRBD1 (6 bases). This CDR3 is built from 15 residues. Germline V lookup: CDR1 KGHSH, CDR2 LQKENI. The V and J ends lost 6 bases and 4 bases respectively, with 16 bases between them. The CDR3 loop is CASSPTWGQGNTIYF. CDR3 nucleotide sequence: TGTGCCAGCTCGCCAACCTGGGGACAAGGAAACACCATATATTTT. The entire variable domain, with the rest obtained from reference TRBV18 and TRBJ1-3, is as follows: NAGVMQNPRHLVRRRGQEARLRCSPMKGHSHVYWYRQLPEEGLKFMVYLQKENIIDESGMPKERFSAEFPKEGPSILRIQQVVRGDSAAYFCASSPTWGQGNTIYFGEGSWLTVV.

The rearrangement uses TRBV9 and TRBJ1-4, with D possibly TRBD1 on 6 matching bases. There are 15 residues in the CDR3. Per germline, CDR1 SGDLS and CDR2 YYNGEE. Trimming stripped 0 bases from V and 5 bases from J, with 11 bases between. CDR3 loop: CASSVGTVINEKLFF. Written as DNA, the CDR3 is TGTGCCAGCAGCGTAGGGACAGTGATAAATGAAAAACTGTTTTTT.

This clone was observed a single time. V is TRBV28 and J is TRBJ2-7; a weak D match, TRBD1 (5 bases). Germline V CDR1 and CDR2: MDHEN, SYDVKM. CDR3 length: 15 residues. V lost 5 bases to trimming and J lost 0 bases, with 14 bases between them. The CDR3 DNA is TGTGCCAGCAGTCTCATTGCAGGGCCCTCCTACGAGCAGTACTTC. Translated, it gives CASSLIAGPSYEQYF.

The V gene is TRBV9, the J gene TRBJ2-1, with D perhaps assigned TRBD1 or TRBD2 (5 bases each). Trimming removed 2 bases at V and 7 bases at J, with 16 bases between. CDR3 length equals 15 residues. Germline CDR1 and CDR2: SGDLS and YYNGEE. This CDR3 is CASSVEGSGVNEQFF. The CDR3 bases are TGTGCCAGCAGCGTCGAGGGGTCTGGCGTGAATGAGCAGTTCTTC.

V and J are TRBV19 and TRBJ2-3, with D unclear. This CDR3 has 14 amino acids. Trimming took off 9 bases at V and 2 bases at J, with 15 bases between the two ends. Germline assignment: CDR1 LNHDA and CDR2 SQIVND (reference sequence). CDR3 protein: CASQPAYNTDTQYF. In DNA, the CDR3 is TGTGCCAGCCAACCTGCCTATAACACAGATACGCAGTATTTT.

The chain carries TRBV28 and TRBJ1-6, with TRBD1 as a possible D gene (5 bases). Germline CDR1 reads MDHEN; CDR2 reads SYDVKM. The CDR3 is made up of 17 amino acids. Deletions cut 1 base from V and 0 bases from J, with 10 bases between. The CDR3 is CASSLLQASSYNSPLHF. The CDR3 nucleotides are TGTGCCAGCAGTTTATTACAGGCAAGCTCCTATAATTCACCCCTCCACTTT.

This clone came up a few times. V gene TRBV2 combines with J gene TRBJ2-7; the D gene is possibly TRBD2 (7 bases). This CDR3 comprises 14 residues. From germline, CDR1 is SNHLY and CDR2 FYNNEI. Trimming took off 3 bases at V and 5 bases at J, with 14 bases between the two ends. CDR3 nucleotide sequence: TGTGCCAGCAGTGAGATGCAGGGGACTAACGAGCAGTACTTC. Translating it yields CASSEMQGTNEQYF.

V and J are TRBV15 and TRBJ1-1, with 7 bases matching TRBD1. Germline V gene lookup returns CDR1 LNHNV and CDR2 YYDKDF (reference sequence). The junction had 8 bases not matched to a gene; V was cut back by 3 bases and J by 4 bases. This CDR3 has 15 amino acids. This CDR3 is CATSSHRGGGTEAFF. DNA of the CDR3: TGTGCCACCAGCAGTCACAGGGGTGGTGGCACTGAAGCTTTCTTT.

This chain links TRBV7-9 with TRBJ1-1; D remains unclear. The length of the CDR3 is 12 residues. The V gene's germline CDR1 is SEHNR and CDR2 FQNEAQ (reference sequence). Deletions cut 6 bases from V and 0 bases from J, with 5 bases between. The CDR3 loop is CASRRMNTEAFF. CDR3 nucleotides: TGTGCCAGCAGAAGAATGAACACTGAAGCTTTCTTT.

This chain uses TRBV19 with TRBJ2-3, with D possibly matching TRBD2 (6 bases). Germline V gives CDR1 LNHDA, CDR2 SQIVND (reference sequence). The length of the CDR3 is 15 residues. The V gene lost 2 bases and the J gene lost 2 bases, with 11 bases spanning the gap. The CDR3 loop is CASSIMGGITDTQYF. CDR3 nucleotide sequence: TGTGCCAGTAGTATAATGGGGGGAATCACAGATACGCAGTATTTT.

The chain couples TRBV5-5 to TRBJ1-1; possible D gene TRBD1, 5 bases. The CDR3 sequence is 16 residues long. CDR1 and CDR2 from the germline V gene are SGHKS and YYEKEE (reference sequence). Trimming pared 3 bases from V and 3 bases from J, leaving 18 bases between. The CDR3 here is CASSSPGWGYDTEAFF. In DNA, the CDR3 is TGTGCCAGCAGCTCCCCTGGTTGGGGGTATGACACTGAAGCTTTCTTT.

The chain joins TRBV6-5 to TRBJ1-4; D unclear. Germline CDR1 and CDR2: MNHEY and SVGAGI. Trimming took off 6 bases at V and 8 bases at J, with 4 bases between the two ends. This CDR3 region has 10 residues. The CDR3 loop is CASRREKLFF. The CDR3 DNA follows: TGTGCCAGCAGGCGGGAAAAACTGTTTTTT.

This clone showed up just once. The V call is TRBV7-9, the J call TRBJ1-1; 7 bases are shared with TRBD1. V gave up 0 bases and J gave up 3 bases; unmatched junction bases: 7. The germline gives CDR1 SEHNR, CDR2 FQNEAQ (reference sequence). This CDR3 region has 16 residues. DNA of the CDR3: TGTGCCAGCAGCTTAGCGGGTTTAGGGGGCCACACTGAAGCTTTCTTT. Its protein is CASSLAGLGGHTEAFF. Full variable domain (remainder filled in from reference TRBV7-9 and TRBJ1-1): DTGVSQNPRHKITKRGQNVTFRCDPISEHNRLYWYRQTLGQGPEFLTYFQNEAQLEKSRLLSDRFSAERPKGSFSTLEIQRTEQGDSAMYLCASSLAGLGGHTEAFFGQGTRLTVV.

The chain joins TRBV11-3 to TRBJ2-3; D remains ambiguous. CDR3 length equals 11 residues. V dropped 2 bases and J dropped 6 bases, with 3 bases sitting between them. CDR1 is SGHNT, CDR2 YENEEA, per germline. The chain's CDR3 is CASSLSDTQYF. The CDR3 DNA sequence: TGTGCCAGCAGCTTAAGCGATACGCAGTATTTT.

The sample holds one count of this clone. The rearrangement links TRBV4-1 to TRBJ1-6; D is ambiguous. V lost 4 bases, J lost 4 bases, and 8 bases lay in between. The CDR3 is 14 residues long. Germline V gene data show CDR1 as MGHRA and CDR2 as YSYEKL. DNA for the CDR3: TGCGCCAGCAGCCCAACACCGTATAATTCACCCCTCCACTTT. Its protein product is CASSPTPYNSPLHF.

The genes are TRBV7-9 and TRBJ1-1; TRBD1 might be the D (6 bases). V was clipped by 0 bases and J by 1 base, with 9 bases between them. The germline V gene has CDR1 SEHNR and CDR2 FQNEAQ (reference sequence). The length of the CDR3 is 15 residues. CDR3 region: CASSLALGGNTEAFF. CDR3 sequence (DNA): TGTGCCAGCAGCTTAGCTCTAGGGGGGAACACTGAAGCTTTCTTT.